The T cell receptor (beta chain) described here comes from a study of HIV-infected children after antiretroviral therapy interruption. In the study overall: Continuous-treatment children had median age approximately 8 years, interruption more than 9 years.

The study's findings and limits: After treatment interruption started, naive CD4+ CDR3 overlap across time points dropped. Naive CD4+ Gini coefficient rose by interruption end, suggesting clonal expansion.

This clonotype was detected many times. The antigen is unknown. A 3' RACE protocol on RNA, with unique molecular identifiers, produced the TCR library. TCRdb itself ran the 3' RACE reads through MiXCR, one entry per CDR3 protein. Among about 86,000 distinct CDR3 sequences listed, less than 7% were seen once. Noted treatment: PENTA 11 planned treatment interruption arm or continuous ART arm. Naive CD4+ CD45RA+ CD45RO- T cells were sorted from thawed PBMCs. This receptor was obtained from a pool of human donors with HIV. The sequenced sample was CD45RA+ CD4+ T cells from PBMCs, pooled from several time points, obtained from a donor given antiretroviral therapy, either interrupted or continuous. Subset meaning: naive CD4+ CD45RA+ CD45RO- T cells.

The CDR3 region is CASSMTGLYSNQPQHF. In nucleotides, the CDR3 is TGTGCCAGTAGTATGACAGGGCTTTATAGCAATCAGCCCCAGCATTTT. The chain is built from TRBV19 and TRBJ1-5; 7 positions agree with TRBD1. Trimming took 3 bases from V and 0 from J; bases not matched to a gene: 5. The germline V gene encodes CDR1 LNHDA and CDR2 SQIVND (reference sequence). This CDR3 is 16 amino acids long. Using reference TRBV19 and TRBJ1-5 for the parts outside the CDR3, the full variable domain is DGGITQSPKYLFRKEGQNVTLSCEQNLNHDAMYWYRQDPGQGLRLIYYSQIVNDFQKGDIAEGYSVSREKKESFPLTVTSAQKNPTAFYLCASSMTGLYSNQPQHFGDGTRLSIL.